The 30 T cell receptor beta chains below come from one sample, sequenced in a study of glioma-infiltrating T cells after dendritic cell vaccination. The time point was: after dendritic cell vaccination, including at tumor progression/relapse. Clones were read by immunoSEQ multiplex PCR, and TCRdb kept only the in-frame ones, dropping some. The table records approximately 110,000 clones, around 90% of them present only once. Here the sequenced sample was blood, taken after dendritic cell vaccination. The receptors stem from a human donor with glioblastoma.

The rearrangement links TRBV9 to TRBJ2-3; 7 nucleotides line up with TRBD1. The trim removed 2 bases at V and 3 bases at J, leaving 6 bases unmatched. The germline V gene has CDR1 SGDLS and CDR2 YYNGEE. CDR3 length equals 15 residues. The CDR3 region has the DNA TGTGCCAGCAGCGTCAGACAGGGATATACAGATACGCAGTATTTT. It codes for CASSVRQGYTDTQYF.

J is TRBJ2-5 and V is TRBV15, with D perhaps matching TRBD2 (7 bases). V was trimmed by 3 bases and J by 7 bases, leaving 18 bases between them. Germline V CDR1 and CDR2: LNHNV, YYDKDF (reference sequence). The CDR3 is 15 amino acids. CDR3 sequence (DNA): TGTGCCACCAGCAGTACGGGGGGCGGGCACGGGACCCAGTACTTC. It is translated as CATSSTGGGHGTQYF. Variable domain in full (rest from reference TRBV15 and TRBJ2-5): DAMVIQNPRYQVTQFGKPVTLSCSQTLNHNVMYWYQQKSSQAPKLLFHYYDKDFNNEADTPDNFQSRRPNTSFCFLDIRSPGLGDTAMYLCATSSTGGGHGTQYFGPGTRLLVL.

The count of this clone is one. The chain couples TRBV6-6 to TRBJ1-2, with 9 bases matching TRBD1. CDR1 is MNHNY and CDR2 is SVGAGI in the germline V gene (reference sequence). Trimming took 2 bases from V and 8 from J; bases not matched to a gene: 12. This CDR3 is built from 16 residues. For the CDR3, the DNA is TGTGCCAGCAGTTACACAACGCCACCGGGACAGGGAGGCTACACCTTC. This translates into CASSYTTPPGQGGYTF.

The chain recombines TRBV6-6 with TRBJ2-2; D ambiguous. The V end lost 2 bases, the J end lost 9 bases, and 4 bases lay between the germline ends. Germline CDR1 reads MNHNY; CDR2 reads SVGAGI (reference sequence). The CDR3 loop spans 11 amino acids. The CDR3 DNA reads as TGTGCCAGCAGTTACCGTCGGGAGCTGTTTTTT. Its protein product is CASSYRRELFF.

V usage is TRBV4-1 and J usage is TRBJ1-3; D remains unclear. V lost 1 base, J lost 0 bases, and 7 bases lay in between. This CDR3 has 15 residues. CDR1 and CDR2 (germline): MGHRA, YSYEKL. The chain's CDR3 is CASSQVRGSGNTIYF. CDR3 DNA: TGCGCCAGCAGCCAAGTCCGGGGCTCTGGAAACACCATATATTTT.

The chain couples TRBV4-1 to TRBJ1-4, with 7 bases lining up with TRBD1. This CDR3 comprises 15 residues. CDR1 MGHRA and CDR2 YSYEKL come from the germline V gene. Trimming at V came to 0 bases and at J to 3 bases, leaving 1 base not matched to a gene. CDR3 nucleotides: TGCGCCAGCAGCCAAGATGGGACAGCTAATGAAAAACTGTTTTTT. Protein: CASSQDGTANEKLFF.

The gene calls are TRBV4-1 and TRBJ1-1, with 8 positions matching TRBD1. V was clipped by 3 bases and J by 7 bases; unmatched bases: 7. Germline V CDR1 and CDR2: MGHRA, YSYEKL. The CDR3 is made up of 14 amino acids. As DNA, the CDR3 is TGCGCCAGCAGCCATTCCACCGGGACAGGTGAAGCTTTCTTT. This codes for CASSHSTGTGEAFF.

The chain employs TRBV6-1 and TRBJ2-7; TRBD1 aligns across 9 bases. CDR1 is MNHNS and CDR2 is SASEGT in the germline V gene. V dropped 7 bases and J dropped 3; count of bases not matched to a gene: 7. The length of the CDR3 is 14 residues. CDR3 in DNA: TGTGCCAGCACCCTGGGACAGGGTTTCTACGAGCAGTACTTC. Protein: CASTLGQGFYEQYF.

As DNA, the CDR3 is TGTGCCAGCAGCTCCCCGACAGGGAGCGCTGAAGCTTTCTTT. This codes for CASSSPTGSAEAFF. V gene TRBV5-4 combines with J gene TRBJ1-1, with 7 bases lining up with TRBD1. Germline V CDR1 and CDR2: SGHNT, YYREEE (reference sequence). With V trimmed by 3 bases and J by 6 bases, 8 bases remained unmatched. This CDR3 contains 14 residues.

The chain carries TRBV9 and TRBJ2-1, with a weak D call TRBD2 (6 bases). The germline CDR1 and CDR2 sequences are SGDLS and YYNGEE. Trimming took 1 base from V and 0 from J, leaving 8 bases between them. This CDR3 has 15 residues. The CDR3 nucleotides read TGTGCCAGCAGCGTACGGGGGAGCTCCTACAATGAGCAGTTCTTC. The encoded protein is CASSVRGSSYNEQFF.

The chain uses TRBV15 and TRBJ2-1, with a weak D call TRBD2 (7 bases). Germline CDR1 reads LNHNV; CDR2 reads YYDKDF (reference sequence). CDR3 length: 15 residues. V dropped 4 bases and J dropped 1 base, with 11 bases sitting between them. CDR3 DNA sequence: TGTGCCACCAGCATGCGGGGGCCATCCTACAATGAGCAGTTCTTC. Translated: CATSMRGPSYNEQFF. The whole variable domain, filled in from reference TRBV15 and TRBJ2-1, reads DAMVIQNPRYQVTQFGKPVTLSCSQTLNHNVMYWYQQKSSQAPKLLFHYYDKDFNNEADTPDNFQSRRPNTSFCFLDIRSPGLGDTAMYLCATSMRGPSYNEQFFGPGTRLTVL.

The chain employs TRBV7-8 and TRBJ1-2; D remains ambiguous. Trimming removed 2 bases at V and 8 bases at J, with 9 bases between. Germline CDR1 is SGHVS and CDR2 is FQNEAQ. This CDR3 comprises 12 residues. The CDR3 is CASSLSPGGYTF. The CDR3 DNA reads as TGTGCCAGCAGCTTATCCCCCGGGGGCTACACCTTC.

Here the CDR3 DNA reads TGTGCCACCCAGACAGGGGGCACAGATACGCAGTATTTT. Residues: CATQTGGTDTQYF. This rearrangement joins TRBV10-3 to TRBJ2-3; 8 nucleotides agree with TRBD1. The CDR3 loop spans 13 amino acids. V lost 10 bases to trimming and J lost 1 base; unmatched junction nucleotides: 4. Germline CDR1 and CDR2: ENHRY and SYGVKD.

The rearrangement uses TRBV2 and TRBJ2-5; 7 nucleotides line up with TRBD1. Germline-derived CDR1 and CDR2 are SNHLY and FYNNEI. This CDR3 has 12 residues. The ends lost 8 bases at V and 3 bases at J; junction bases unmatched: 3. The CDR3 DNA follows: TGTGCCAGCGCAGGGACAGAAGAGACCCAGTACTTC. It specifies CASAGTEETQYF.

The chain recombines TRBV10-3 with TRBJ1-2; D gene uncertain. The CDR3 consists of 13 residues. The germline CDR1 and CDR2 sequences are ENHRY and SYGVKD. Trimming took 6 bases from V and 6 from J, leaving 14 bases between them. CDR3 loop: CAISQGASNGYTF. CDR3 coding DNA: TGTGCCATCAGCCAAGGAGCGAGCAATGGCTACACCTTC.

The chain is built from TRBV4-1 and TRBJ1-4, with 8 positions matching TRBD1. The CDR3 is made up of 16 amino acids. V lost 4 bases, J lost 6 bases, and 10 bases stayed unmatched. Germline values: CDR1 MGHRA, CDR2 YSYEKL. CDR3 region: CASSRTQGARYEKLFF. The CDR3 nucleotides read TGCGCCAGCAGCCGAACTCAGGGGGCGCGATATGAAAAACTGTTTTTT.

There are a few counts of this clone. The V and J genes are TRBV27 and TRBJ2-7; 7 bases fit TRBD2. This CDR3 region has 17 residues. Germline V lookup: CDR1 MNHEY, CDR2 SMNVEV (reference sequence). J lost 3 bases, V lost 6 bases, and 17 bases had no gene match. CDR3 DNA sequence: TGTGCCAGCAGCCGAAGAGCGGGAACCGGGGCCCTCTACGAGCAGTACTTC. This codes for CASSRRAGTGALYEQYF.

This clone was seen just once. This chain joins TRBV5-1 and TRBJ2-3; tentatively, D is TRBD1 (6 bases). The length of the CDR3 is 16 residues. V gave up 2 bases and J gave up 2 bases, with 15 bases separating them. Germline V CDR1 and CDR2: SGHRS, YFSETQ. The CDR3 here is CASSFPPWDTTDTQYF. The CDR3 nucleotides read TGCGCCAGCAGCTTTCCGCCGTGGGACACCACAGATACGCAGTATTTT.

V usage is TRBV5-5 and J usage is TRBJ2-1; weak D call: TRBD2 (5 bases). V was trimmed by 4 bases and J by 6 bases, leaving 5 bases between them. This CDR3 comprises 11 residues. Germline loops: CDR1 SGHKS, CDR2 YYEKEE (reference sequence). The CDR3: CASSSGNEQFF. DNA of the CDR3: TGTGCCAGCAGCAGCGGCAATGAGCAGTTCTTC. Looking up the rest from reference TRBV5-5 and TRBJ2-1 gives the full variable domain: DAGVTQSPTHLIKTRGQQVTLRCSPISGHKSVSWYQQVLGQGPQFIFQYYEKEERGRGNFPDRFSARQFPNYSSELNVNALLLGDSALYLCASSSGNEQFFGPGTRLTVL.

Comments on this clone: The junction does not match germline at one end; this may be a read error. This same CDR3 is encoded by further DNA sequences in the sample. V usage is TRBV4-1 and J usage is TRBJ1-6; D remains unclear. Germline CDR1 and CDR2: MGHRA and YSYEKL. The CDR3 spans 16 residues. The CDR3 nucleotides read TGCGCCAGCAGCCAAGATCCCGGAGTCTATAATTCCCCCCTCCACTTT. This translates into CASSQDPGVYNSPLHF.

This chain links TRBV7-2 with TRBJ2-4, with 8 bases identical to TRBD2. The CDR3 has 17 residues. The V gene's germline CDR1 is SGHTA and CDR2 FQGNSA. V was pared by 5 bases and J by 3 bases, with 12 bases of the junction left unmatched. The CDR3: CASSPSMSGGDKNIQYF. The CDR3, as DNA: TGTGCCAGCAGCCCCAGTATGTCGGGGGGGGACAAAAACATTCAGTACTTC.

The chain couples TRBV7-9 to TRBJ1-4; D unresolved. The length of the CDR3 is 14 residues. Germline values: CDR1 SEHNR, CDR2 FQNEAQ (reference sequence). The germline V and J ends were trimmed by 8 bases and 0 bases, with 10 bases remaining between them. CDR3 in DNA: TGTGCCAGCTCGAGAGATTCAACTAATGAAAAACTGTTTTTT. It is translated as CASSRDSTNEKLFF.

The rearrangement uses TRBV2 and TRBJ1-2; possible D gene TRBD1, 5 bases. V dropped 6 bases and J dropped 8 bases, with 13 bases sitting between them. This CDR3 region has 12 residues. Germline V lookup: CDR1 SNHLY, CDR2 FYNNEI. This CDR3 reads CASRGGGTGYTF. In nucleotides, the CDR3 is TGTGCCAGCAGGGGAGGAGGGACCGGCTACACCTTC. The full variable domain, in which reference TRBV2 and TRBJ1-2 provide the parts outside the CDR3, is EPEVTQTPSHQVTQMGQEVILRCVPISNHLYFYWYRQILGQKVEFLVSFYNNEISEKSEIFDDQFSVERPDGSNFTLKIRSTKLEDSAMYFCASRGGGTGYTFGSGTRLTVV.

This chain connects TRBV27 to TRBJ1-2, with 7 nucleotides matching TRBD1. The V and J ends lost 6 bases and 1 base, in that order; junction bases with no gene match: 5. The CDR3 totals 14 residues. The germline V gene encodes CDR1 MNHEY and CDR2 SMNVEV (reference sequence). The chain's CDR3 is CASSPGTVNYGYTF. The CDR3 region has the DNA TGTGCCAGCAGCCCCGGGACAGTTAACTATGGCTACACCTTC.

The table lists this clone with a count of one. The V call is TRBV5-4, the J call TRBJ2-3; D is uncertain. The CDR3 has 16 residues. V lost 1 base to trimming and J lost 2 bases, with 14 bases between them. Germline CDR1 SGHNT, CDR2 YYREEE (reference sequence). The CDR3 here is CASSLKIQDATDTQYF. The CDR3 DNA follows: TGTGCCAGCAGCTTGAAGATCCAGGATGCCACAGATACGCAGTATTTT.

In this sample, this clone turned up a few times. The J gene is TRBJ2-1, the V gene TRBV2; D unresolved. Germline V gene data show CDR1 as SNHLY and CDR2 as FYNNEI. The CDR3 has 11 amino acids. The V gene lost 6 bases and the J gene lost 3 bases, with 3 bases spanning the gap. The CDR3, as DNA: TGTGCCAGCAGATACTACAATGAGCAGTTCTTC. It codes for CASRYYNEQFF.

V and J are TRBV2 and TRBJ1-5; the match to TRBD1 covers 8 bases. The CDR3 runs 15 residues. The germline CDR1 and CDR2 sequences are SNHLY and FYNNEI. V trimming: 5 bases; J trimming: 0 bases; junction bases outside the gene matches: 3. The CDR3, as DNA: TGTGCCAGCAGTCAGGGGGCGCGTAGCAATCAGCCCCAGCATTTT. Translated, it gives CASSQGARSNQPQHF.

The rearrangement links TRBV5-1 to TRBJ1-4; TRBD1 matches 7 bases. CDR3 length: 15 residues. The junction had 7 bases not matched to a gene; V was cut back by 4 bases and J by 4 bases. Germline loops: CDR1 SGHRS, CDR2 YFSETQ. The CDR3 here is CASSPNRGHNEKLFF. CDR3 DNA sequence: TGCGCCAGCAGCCCTAACAGGGGCCATAATGAAAAACTGTTTTTT.

The rearrangement links TRBV5-1 to TRBJ1-1; the D gene is possibly TRBD1 (5 bases). The V gene's germline CDR1 is SGHRS and CDR2 YFSETQ. Trimming stripped 0 bases from V and 5 bases from J, with 14 bases between. This CDR3 region has 15 residues. The CDR3 spells CASSLGQEGTTEAFF. CDR3 nucleotide sequence: TGCGCCAGCAGCTTGGGTCAGGAGGGGACGACTGAAGCTTTCTTT. Based on the CDR3 plus reference TRBV5-1 and TRBJ1-1, the full variable domain is KAGVTQTPRYLIKTRGQQVTLSCSPISGHRSVSWYQQTPGQGLQFLFEYFSETQRNKGNFPGRFSGRQFSNSRSEMNVSTLELGDSALYLCASSLGQEGTTEAFFGQGTRLTVV.

On this clone: At one end, the junction sequence differs from germline, possibly due to a read error. The rearrangement links TRBV7-7 to TRBJ2-3; TRBD2 matches 7 bases. CDR1 and CDR2 (germline): SSHAT, FNYEAQ (reference sequence). This CDR3 comprises 16 residues. CDR3 in amino acids: CASSLGAGGTADTQYF. CDR3 sequence (DNA): TGTGCTAGCAGCTTAGGGGCCGGGGGGACCGCAGATACGCAGTATTTT.